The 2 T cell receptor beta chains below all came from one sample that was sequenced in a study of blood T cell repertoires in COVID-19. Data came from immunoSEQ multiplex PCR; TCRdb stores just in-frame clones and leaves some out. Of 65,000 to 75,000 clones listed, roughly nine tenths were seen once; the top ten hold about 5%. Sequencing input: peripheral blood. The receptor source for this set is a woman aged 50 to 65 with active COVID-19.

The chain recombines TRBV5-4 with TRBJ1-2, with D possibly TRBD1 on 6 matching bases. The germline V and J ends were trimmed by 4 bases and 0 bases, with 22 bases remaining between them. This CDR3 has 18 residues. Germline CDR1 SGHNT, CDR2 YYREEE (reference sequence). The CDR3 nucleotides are TGTGCCAGCAGCCGAAGTGGGGGCTATTTAACCACTAACTATGGCTACACCTTC. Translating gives CASSRSGGYLTTNYGYTF.

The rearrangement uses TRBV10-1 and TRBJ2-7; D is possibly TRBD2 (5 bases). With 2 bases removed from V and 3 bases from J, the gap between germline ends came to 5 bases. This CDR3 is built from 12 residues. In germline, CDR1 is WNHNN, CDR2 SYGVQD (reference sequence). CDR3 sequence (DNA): TGCGCCAGCAGTGAGGGACTCTACGAGCAGTACTTC. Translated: CASSEGLYEQYF.